This TCR beta chain was recovered during a study of shared clonotypes between healthy human individuals. Whole-study context: Each donor's CD4 naive and CD4 memory cells filled three plates apiece, CD8 naive two, and CD8 memory one.

TCRdb's table, derived via immunoSEQ multiplex PCR, lists solely in-frame clones and lacks some. Here the sample spans fewer than 1 million clones, 90% to 98% being singletons. A word on this clone: The antigen is undetermined.

It was CD45RO-negative cells, positively selected for CCR7, that made up naive CD8 cells, with terminally differentiated effector memory CD45RA+ cells excluded. CDR3 length equals 11 residues. Between the trimmed V and J ends, which lost 7 bases and 6 bases, there was a span of 8 bases. Germline V gives CDR1 SGHDT, CDR2 YYEEEE. General study findings and limits: Rarefaction gave evidence that sorted-subset sequencing remained incomplete despite large depth. Lower generation probabilities were found for non-shared clonotypes than for those shared by all four donors.

This chain links TRBV5-6 with TRBJ2-1; D is undetermined. This TCR was sampled from a young man in good health. Sequencing used naive CD8+ T cells sorted from blood. DNA for the CDR3: TGTGCCAGCGGAGCGAGCAATGAGCAGTTCTTC. This codes for CASGASNEQFF.